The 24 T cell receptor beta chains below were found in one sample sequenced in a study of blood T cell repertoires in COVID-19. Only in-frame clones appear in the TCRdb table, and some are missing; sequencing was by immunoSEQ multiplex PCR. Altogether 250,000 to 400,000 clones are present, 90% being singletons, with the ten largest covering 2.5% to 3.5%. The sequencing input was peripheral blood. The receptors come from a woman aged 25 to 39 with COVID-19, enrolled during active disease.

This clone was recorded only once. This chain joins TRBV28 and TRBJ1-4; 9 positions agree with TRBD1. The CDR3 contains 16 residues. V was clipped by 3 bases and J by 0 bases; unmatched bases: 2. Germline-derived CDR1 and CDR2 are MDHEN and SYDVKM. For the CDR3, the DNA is TGTGCCAGCAGTTTTACAGGGGGCACAACTAATGAAAAACTGTTTTTT. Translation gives CASSFTGGTTNEKLFF.

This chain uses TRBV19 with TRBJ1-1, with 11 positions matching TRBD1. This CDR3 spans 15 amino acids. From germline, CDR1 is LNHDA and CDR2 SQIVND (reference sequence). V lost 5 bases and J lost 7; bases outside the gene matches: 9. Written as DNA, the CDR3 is TGTGCCAGTAGTTCCCGGACAGGGGGCGATGATGAAGCTTTCTTT. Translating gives CASSSRTGGDDEAFF.

The CDR3 bases are TGTGCCAGCAGCCCCCCTGGGGGGATCGAACAGCCCCAGCATTTT. Protein: CASSPPGGIEQPQHF. V usage is TRBV7-8 and J usage is TRBJ1-5, with TRBD1 as a possible D gene (5 bases). The CDR3 covers 15 residues. Trimming pared 5 bases from V and 7 bases from J, leaving 18 bases between. Germline CDR1 and CDR2: SGHVS and FQNEAQ.

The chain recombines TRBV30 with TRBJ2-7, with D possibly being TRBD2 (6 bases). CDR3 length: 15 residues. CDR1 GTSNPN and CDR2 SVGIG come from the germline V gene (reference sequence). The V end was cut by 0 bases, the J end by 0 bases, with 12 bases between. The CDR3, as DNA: TGTGCCTGGAGTGTATTATCGCGGGACTCCTACGAGCAGTACTTC. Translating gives CAWSVLSRDSYEQYF. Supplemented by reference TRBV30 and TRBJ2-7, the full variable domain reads SQTIHQWPATLVQPVGSPLSLECTVEGTSNPNLYWYRQAAGRGLQLLFYSVGIGQISSEVPQNLSASRPQDRQFILSSKKLLLSDSGFYLCAWSVLSRDSYEQYFGPGTRLTVT.

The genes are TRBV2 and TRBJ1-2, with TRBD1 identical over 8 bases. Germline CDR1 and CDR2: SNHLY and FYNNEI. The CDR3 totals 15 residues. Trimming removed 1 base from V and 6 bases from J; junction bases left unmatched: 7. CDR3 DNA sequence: TGTGCCAGCAGTGAAGTTAGGACAGGGCCGAATGGCTACACCTTC. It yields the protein CASSEVRTGPNGYTF. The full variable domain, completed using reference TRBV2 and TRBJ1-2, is EPEVTQTPSHQVTQMGQEVILRCVPISNHLYFYWYRQILGQKVEFLVSFYNNEISEKSEIFDDQFSVERPDGSNFTLKIRSTKLEDSAMYFCASSEVRTGPNGYTFGSGTRLTVV.

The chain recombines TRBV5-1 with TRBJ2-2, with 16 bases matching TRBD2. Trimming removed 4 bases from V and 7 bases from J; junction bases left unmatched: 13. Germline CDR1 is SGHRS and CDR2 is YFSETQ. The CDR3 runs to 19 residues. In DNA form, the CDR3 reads TGCGCCAGCAGCGCACGCCCGGGACTAGCGGGAGGGCCCGGCGGGGAGCTGTTTTTT. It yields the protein CASSARPGLAGGPGGELFF.

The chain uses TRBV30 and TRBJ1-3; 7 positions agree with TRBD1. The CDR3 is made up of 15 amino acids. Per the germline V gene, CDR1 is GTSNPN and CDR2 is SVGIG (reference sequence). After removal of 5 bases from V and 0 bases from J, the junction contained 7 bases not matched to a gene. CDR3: CAWGEDRISGNTIYF. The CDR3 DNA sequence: TGTGCCTGGGGGGAGGACAGGATCTCTGGAAACACCATATATTTT.

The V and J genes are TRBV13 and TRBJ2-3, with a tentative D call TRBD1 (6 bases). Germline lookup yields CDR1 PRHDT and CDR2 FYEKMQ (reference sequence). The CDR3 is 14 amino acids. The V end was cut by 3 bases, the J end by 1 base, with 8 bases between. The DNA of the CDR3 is TGTGCCAGCAGCTTCCGGACAGGCACAGATACGCAGTATTTT. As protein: CASSFRTGTDTQYF.

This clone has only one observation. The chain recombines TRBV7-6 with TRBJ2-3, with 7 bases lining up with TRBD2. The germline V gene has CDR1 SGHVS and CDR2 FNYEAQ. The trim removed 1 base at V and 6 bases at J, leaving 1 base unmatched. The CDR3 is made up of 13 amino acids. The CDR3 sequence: CASSLDSGDTQYF. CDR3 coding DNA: TGTGCCAGCAGCTTAGATAGCGGGGATACGCAGTATTTT.

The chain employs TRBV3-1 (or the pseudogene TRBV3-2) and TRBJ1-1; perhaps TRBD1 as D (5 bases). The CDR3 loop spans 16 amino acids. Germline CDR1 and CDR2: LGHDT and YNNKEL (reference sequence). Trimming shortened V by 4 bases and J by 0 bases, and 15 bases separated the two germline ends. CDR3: CASSPSGDLMNTEAFF. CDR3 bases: TGTGCCAGCAGCCCGAGCGGGGACCTTATGAACACTGAAGCTTTCTTT.

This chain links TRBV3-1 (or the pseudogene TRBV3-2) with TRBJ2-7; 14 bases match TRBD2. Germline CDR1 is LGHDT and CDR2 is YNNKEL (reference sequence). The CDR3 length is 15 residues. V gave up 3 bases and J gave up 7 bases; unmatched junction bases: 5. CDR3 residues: CASSQGLAGVGEQYF. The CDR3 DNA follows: TGTGCCAGCAGCCAGGGACTAGCGGGAGTGGGTGAGCAGTACTTC.

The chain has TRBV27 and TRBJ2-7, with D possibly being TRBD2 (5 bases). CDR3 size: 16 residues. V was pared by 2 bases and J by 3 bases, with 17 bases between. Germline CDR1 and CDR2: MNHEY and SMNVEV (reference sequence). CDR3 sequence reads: CASSLTPADPLYEQYF. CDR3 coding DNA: TGTGCCAGCAGTTTAACCCCAGCGGATCCCCTCTACGAGCAGTACTTC.

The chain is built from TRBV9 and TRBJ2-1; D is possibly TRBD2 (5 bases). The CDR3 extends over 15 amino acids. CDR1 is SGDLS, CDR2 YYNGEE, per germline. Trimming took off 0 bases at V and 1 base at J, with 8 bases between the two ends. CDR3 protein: CASSVGGKSYNEQFF. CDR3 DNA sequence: TGTGCCAGCAGCGTAGGAGGGAAGTCCTACAATGAGCAGTTCTTC. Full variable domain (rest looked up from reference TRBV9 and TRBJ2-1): DSGVTQTPKHLITATGQRVTLRCSPRSGDLSVYWYQQSLDQGLQFLIQYYNGEERAKGNILERFSAQQFPDLHSELNLSSLELGDSALYFCASSVGGKSYNEQFFGPGTRLTVL.

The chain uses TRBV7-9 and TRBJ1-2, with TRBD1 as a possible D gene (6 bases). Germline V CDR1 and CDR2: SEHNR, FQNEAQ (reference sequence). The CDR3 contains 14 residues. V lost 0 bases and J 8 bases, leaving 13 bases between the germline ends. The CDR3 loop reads CASSLALGAEGYTF. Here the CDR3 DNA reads TGTGCCAGCAGCTTAGCGCTGGGGGCAGAGGGCTACACCTTC.

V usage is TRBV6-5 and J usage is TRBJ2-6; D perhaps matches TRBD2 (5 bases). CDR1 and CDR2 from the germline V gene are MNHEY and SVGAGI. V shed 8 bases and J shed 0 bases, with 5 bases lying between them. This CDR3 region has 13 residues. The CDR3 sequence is CASEGSGANVLTF. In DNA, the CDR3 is TGTGCCAGCGAGGGCTCTGGGGCCAACGTCCTGACTTTC.

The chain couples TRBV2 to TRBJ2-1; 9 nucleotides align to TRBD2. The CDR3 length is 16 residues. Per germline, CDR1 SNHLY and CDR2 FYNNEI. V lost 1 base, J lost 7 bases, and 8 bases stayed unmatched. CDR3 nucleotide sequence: TGTGCCAGCAGTGAAGTTCGCGGGAGGGCCAGGAATGAGCAGTTCTTC. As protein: CASSEVRGRARNEQFF.

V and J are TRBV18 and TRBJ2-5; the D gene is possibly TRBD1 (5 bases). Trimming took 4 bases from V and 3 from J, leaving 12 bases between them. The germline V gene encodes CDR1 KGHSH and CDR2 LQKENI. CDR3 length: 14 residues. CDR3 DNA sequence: TGTGCCAGCTCACTTTCTGGGGCGGAAGAGACCCAGTACTTC. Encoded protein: CASSLSGAEETQYF.

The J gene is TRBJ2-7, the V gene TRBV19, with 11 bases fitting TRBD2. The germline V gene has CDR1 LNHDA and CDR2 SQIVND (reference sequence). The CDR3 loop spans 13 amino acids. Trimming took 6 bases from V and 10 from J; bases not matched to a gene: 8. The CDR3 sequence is CASSETSGIRQYF. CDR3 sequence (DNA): TGTGCCAGTAGCGAGACTAGCGGGATACGACAGTACTTC.

In DNA form, the CDR3 reads TGTGCCAGCAGCCCTCGACAGGGGGCAATTGAAGCTTTCTTT. Protein: CASSPRQGAIEAFF. This chain joins TRBV7-2 and TRBJ1-1; 10 bases agree with TRBD1. CDR1 and CDR2 (germline): SGHTA, FQGNSA. The CDR3 loop spans 14 amino acids. The junction had 7 bases not matched to a gene; V was cut back by 5 bases and J by 7 bases.

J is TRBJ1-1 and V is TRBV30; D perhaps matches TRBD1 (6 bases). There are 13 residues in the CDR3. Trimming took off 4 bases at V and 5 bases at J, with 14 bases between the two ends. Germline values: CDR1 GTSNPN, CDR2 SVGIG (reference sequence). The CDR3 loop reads CAWTLQGSTEAFF. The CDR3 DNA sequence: TGTGCCTGGACTCTTCAGGGGAGTACTGAAGCTTTCTTT.

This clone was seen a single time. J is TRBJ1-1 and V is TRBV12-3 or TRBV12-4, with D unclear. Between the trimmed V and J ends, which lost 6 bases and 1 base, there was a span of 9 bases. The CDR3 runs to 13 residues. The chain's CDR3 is CASSYGWNTEAFF. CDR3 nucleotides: TGTGCCAGCAGCTACGGGTGGAACACTGAAGCTTTCTTT.

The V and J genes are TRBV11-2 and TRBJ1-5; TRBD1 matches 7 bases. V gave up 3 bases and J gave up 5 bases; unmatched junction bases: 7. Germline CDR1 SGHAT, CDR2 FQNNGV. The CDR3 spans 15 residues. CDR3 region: CASSFWTGLDQPQHF. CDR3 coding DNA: TGTGCCAGCAGCTTTTGGACAGGACTGGATCAGCCCCAGCATTTT.

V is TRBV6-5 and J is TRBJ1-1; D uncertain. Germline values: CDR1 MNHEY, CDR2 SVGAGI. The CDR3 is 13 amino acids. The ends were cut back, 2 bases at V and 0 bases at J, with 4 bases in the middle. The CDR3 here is CASSYAVNTEAFF. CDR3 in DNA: TGTGCCAGCAGTTACGCAGTGAACACTGAAGCTTTCTTT.

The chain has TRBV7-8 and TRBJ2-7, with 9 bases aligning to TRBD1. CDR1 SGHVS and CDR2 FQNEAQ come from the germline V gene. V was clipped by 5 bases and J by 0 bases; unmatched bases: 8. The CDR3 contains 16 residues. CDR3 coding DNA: TGTGCCAGCAGCCCCGGGACAGGGTCTTTCTCCTACGAGCAGTACTTC. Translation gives CASSPGTGSFSYEQYF.